Following are 15 T cell receptor beta chains from one sample sequenced in a study of T cells in Graves' hyperthyroidism and ophthalmopathy. Amplification of TCR beta CDR3 regions was performed using RNA transcripts as template. HTBI primers were employed in a first-round RT-PCR of the TCR CDR3. TCRdb independently ran MiXCR on the multiplex PCR reads; one entry per CDR3 protein. This sample has roughly 580,000 distinct CDR3 sequences, with around 13% found just once. Sequencing was performed on blood. These receptors came from a woman in her twenties or thirties with Graves' hyperthyroidism that later progressed to Graves' ophthalmopathy.

Many counts were recorded for this clonotype. V and J are TRBV7-2 and TRBJ2-7; TRBD2 matches 8 bases. CDR1 and CDR2 (germline): SGHTA, FQGNSA. The junction had 11 bases not matched to a gene; V was cut back by 4 bases and J by 3 bases. The CDR3 runs 16 residues. The CDR3 DNA follows: TGTGCCAGCAGCTCAGGGAACTTAGCGGGGCGCTACGAGCAGTACTTC. Translated: CASSSGNLAGRYEQYF.

This clonotype was seen repeatedly, ten times or more. This chain connects TRBV7-9 to TRBJ2-7; 8 bases match TRBD2. The CDR3 extends over 14 amino acids. Per germline, CDR1 SEHNR and CDR2 FQNEAQ (reference sequence). Trimming took 4 bases from V and 3 from J; bases not matched to a gene: 5. The CDR3 DNA reads as TGTGCCAGCAGCTCAGGCGGGGGGATCTACGAGCAGTACTTC. Its protein is CASSSGGGIYEQYF.

This clonotype was observed at least ten times. The V gene is TRBV6-5, the J gene TRBJ2-5; D is unresolved. V was shortened by 0 bases and J by 1 base, with 6 bases between the two germline ends. Germline values: CDR1 MNHEY, CDR2 SVGAGI. This CDR3 contains 14 residues. CDR3 bases: TGTGCCAGCAGTTACTCCCAGCTCCAAGAGACCCAGTACTTC. Protein product: CASSYSQLQETQYF.

In its sample, this clonotype was seen many times. The chain uses TRBV12-3 or TRBV12-4 and TRBJ2-2; TRBD1 or TRBD2 may be the D gene (5 bases each). There are 12 residues in the CDR3. V shed 4 bases and J shed 9 bases, with 9 bases lying between them. The chain's CDR3 is CASSSGPRELFF. DNA of the CDR3: TGTGCCAGCAGTTCGGGGCCTCGGGAGCTGTTTTTT.

The CDR3: CATTGAAGELFF. As DNA, the CDR3 is TGTGCCACAACAGGGGCGGCCGGGGAGCTGTTTTTT. The chain joins TRBV25-1 to TRBJ2-2; 7 positions match TRBD1. The CDR3 totals 12 residues. V shed 10 bases and J 6 bases; nucleotides not matched to a gene: 5. The germline V gene encodes CDR1 MGHDK and CDR2 SYGVNS.

With respect to this clonotype: This may be a read error, as it is one base from a much larger clone. The CDR3 DNA is TGTGCCAGCAGTGAGTTAGCCGGGAATGCCGGGGAGCTGTTTTTT. It yields the protein CASSELAGNAGELFF. The chain combines TRBV6-1 with TRBJ2-2, with D perhaps TRBD2 (5 bases). V was trimmed by 3 bases and J by 6 bases, leaving 14 bases between them. The CDR3 has 15 residues. The germline V gene encodes CDR1 MNHNS and CDR2 SASEGT.

This clonotype showed up many times. The gene calls are TRBV5-1 and TRBJ2-2; tentatively, D is TRBD2 (5 bases). The CDR3 has 14 residues. CDR1 and CDR2 (germline): SGHRS, YFSETQ. Deletions cut 2 bases from V and 4 bases from J, with 9 bases between. CDR3 nucleotide sequence: TGCGCCAGCAGCTTACGGGGAGTCACCGGGGAGCTGTTTTTT. This codes for CASSLRGVTGELFF. Full variable domain (rest looked up from reference TRBV5-1 and TRBJ2-2): KAGVTQTPRYLIKTRGQQVTLSCSPISGHRSVSWYQQTPGQGLQFLFEYFSETQRNKGNFPGRFSGRQFSNSRSEMNVSTLELGDSALYLCASSLRGVTGELFFGEGSRLTVL.

This clonotype was recorded a few times. The chain couples TRBV20-1 to TRBJ1-2, with a tentative D call TRBD1 (5 bases). With 0 bases removed from V and 8 bases from J, the gap between germline ends came to 22 bases. CDR3 length equals 16 residues. CDR1 is DFQATT, CDR2 SNEGSKA, per germline (reference sequence). CDR3 sequence: CSARDPKTLTGYGYTF. CDR3 in DNA: TGCAGTGCTAGAGATCCTAAAACCCTAACAGGATACGGCTACACCTTC.

This clonotype was seen ten or more times. The chain recombines TRBV6-1 with TRBJ1-2; TRBD1 might be the D (6 bases). Germline V gene lookup returns CDR1 MNHNS and CDR2 SASEGT. V lost 5 bases, J lost 7 bases, and 14 bases lay in between. This CDR3 has 13 amino acids. CDR3 loop: CASSLWGGSGYTF. The CDR3 nucleotides read TGTGCCAGCAGTTTGTGGGGGGGCAGTGGCTACACCTTC.

In its sample, this clonotype was seen once. The chain couples TRBV7-2 to TRBJ1-5; no reliable D call. The CDR3 runs to 13 residues. Germline V gene data show CDR1 as SGHTA and CDR2 as FQGNSA. Trimming removed 5 bases at V and 5 bases at J, with 10 bases between. The CDR3 DNA reads as TGTGCCAGCAGCCGGGCTGATCATCAGCCCCAGCATTTT. Its protein is CASSRADHQPQHF.

Many counts were recorded for this clonotype. V gene TRBV20-1 combines with J gene TRBJ2-7; D remains unclear. V was cut by 2 bases and J by 2 bases, with 10 bases left in between. The CDR3 has 13 residues. Germline CDR1 DFQATT, CDR2 SNEGSKA (reference sequence). This CDR3 reads CSARSTAAYEQYF. The CDR3 DNA reads as TGCAGTGCTAGAAGTACCGCCGCCTACGAGCAGTACTTC.

This clonotype was found a few times. V and J are TRBV7-9 and TRBJ2-7; the D is unclear. Per germline, CDR1 SEHNR and CDR2 FQNEAQ (reference sequence). CDR3 size: 15 residues. The germline V and J ends were trimmed by 6 bases and 0 bases, with 15 bases remaining between them. DNA for the CDR3: TGTGCCAGCAGTTCGAACACCCGAAGCTCCTACGAGCAGTACTTC. Its protein is CASSSNTRSSYEQYF.

This clonotype was observed many times. The gene calls are TRBV11-3 and TRBJ1-1; D gene uncertain. Germline loops: CDR1 SGHNT, CDR2 YENEEA. The CDR3 is 15 amino acids. V lost 10 bases to trimming and J lost 1 base, with 19 bases between them. The CDR3 coding sequence is TGTGCCACCACCCAATTGGCCGGGAGGAACACTGAAGCTTTCTTT. Protein product: CATTQLAGRNTEAFF.

Only a few counts were recorded for this clonotype. The chain is built from TRBV28 and TRBJ2-4; D is unclear. The CDR3 totals 14 residues. CDR1 MDHEN and CDR2 SYDVKM come from the germline V gene. V shed 7 bases and J shed 1 base, with 11 bases lying between them. DNA of the CDR3: TGTGCCAGCATGGGATGGGTGGCCAAAAACATTCAGTACTTC. It translates to CASMGWVAKNIQYF.

The V call is TRBV12-5, the J call TRBJ2-5; D is uncertain. With 6 bases removed from V and 4 bases from J, the gap between germline ends came to 12 bases. In germline, CDR1 is LGHNT, CDR2 FRNRAP. This CDR3 has 13 amino acids. The CDR3 is CASGVGSRETQYF. The DNA for the CDR3 is TGTGCTAGTGGGGTCGGTAGCCGAGAGACCCAGTACTTC.